The present T cell receptor beta chain was sequenced within a study of cytomegalovirus exposure and HLA in healthy donors. General observations from the study: The authors listed roughly 150 TCR beta chains as cytomegalovirus-associated. Another analysis was done later, and it associated around 17,000 TCR beta sequences with HLA alleles at 0.05 false discovery rate. Sequencing probably produced one cluster of sequence variants that were highly shared.

The V and J ends lost 1 base and 11 bases respectively, with 14 bases between them. This CDR3 is 12 amino acids long. Looked up from germline, CDR1 is GTSNPN and CDR2 is SVGIG (reference sequence). This clone was observed a handful of times. Its antigen is undetermined. Amplification used 60 Vbeta primers and 13 Jbeta primers. Here immunoSEQ multiplex PCR was the method, and the copy in TCRdb shows in-frame clones only, minus some. In the table there are under 170,000 clones, roughly 83% of which are singletons. This receptor was taken from a human donor in good health. Sequences were obtained from PBMCs. The chain couples TRBV30 to TRBJ1-1; a possible D gene is TRBD1 (5 bases). CDR3 protein: CAWSARREGAFF. CDR3 sequence (DNA): TGTGCCTGGAGTGCCCGCCGGGAGGGGGCTTTCTTT. The complete variable domain, with remaining parts taken from reference TRBV30 and TRBJ1-1, reads SQTIHQWPATLVQPVGSPLSLECTVEGTSNPNLYWYRQAAGRGLQLLFYSVGIGQISSEVPQNLSASRPQDRQFILSSKKLLLSDSGFYLCAWSARREGAFFGQGTRLTVV.